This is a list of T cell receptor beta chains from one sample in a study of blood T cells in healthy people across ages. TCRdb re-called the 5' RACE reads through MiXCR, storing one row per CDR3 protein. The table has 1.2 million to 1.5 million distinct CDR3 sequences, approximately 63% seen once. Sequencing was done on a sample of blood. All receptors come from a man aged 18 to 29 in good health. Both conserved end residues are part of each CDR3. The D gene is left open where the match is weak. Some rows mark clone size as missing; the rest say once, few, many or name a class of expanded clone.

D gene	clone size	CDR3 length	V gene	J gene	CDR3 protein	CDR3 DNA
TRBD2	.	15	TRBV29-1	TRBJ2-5	CSVEYPGTSQETQYF	TGCAGCGTTGAGTACCCCGGGACTAGCCAAGAGACCCAGTACTTC
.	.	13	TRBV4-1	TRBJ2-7	CASSQVLVEEQYF	TGCGCCAGCAGCCAAGTACTCGTGGAAGAGCAGTACTTC
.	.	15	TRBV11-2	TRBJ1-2	CTSSTPLGGMDGYTF	TGTACCAGCAGCACCCCCCTCGGAGGGATGGATGGCTACACCTTC
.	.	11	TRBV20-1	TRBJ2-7	CSAINRVEQYF	TGCAGTGCTATTAACAGGGTCGAGCAGTACTTC
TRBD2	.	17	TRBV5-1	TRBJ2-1	CASSLGSGRYLWNEQFF	TGCGCCAGCAGCTTGGGTAGCGGGAGGTACCTTTGGAATGAGCAGTTCTTC
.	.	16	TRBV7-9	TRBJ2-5	CASTTGGGANWETQYF	TGTGCCAGCACCACCGGAGGGGGGGCTAATTGGGAGACCCAGTACTTC
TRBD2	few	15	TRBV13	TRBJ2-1	CASTNSGSLYNEQFF	TGTGCCAGCACCAATAGCGGGAGCCTCTACAATGAGCAGTTCTTC
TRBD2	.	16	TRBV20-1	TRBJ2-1	CSARGRRLAEYNEQFF	TGCAGTGCTAGAGGTCGGAGACTAGCCGAATACAATGAGCAGTTCTTC
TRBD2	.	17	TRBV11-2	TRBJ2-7	CASRKGGTSGRRSEQYF	TGTGCCAGCAGAAAAGGGGGAACTAGCGGGAGACGGTCCGAGCAGTACTTC
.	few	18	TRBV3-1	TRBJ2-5	CASSQRLYTGIDQETQYF	TGTGCCAGCAGCCAAAGGTTATATACAGGGATTGACCAAGAGACCCAGTACTTC
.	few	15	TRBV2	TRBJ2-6	CASRFDGAGANVLTF	TGTGCCAGCAGGTTTGACGGGGCCGGGGCCAACGTCCTGACTTTC
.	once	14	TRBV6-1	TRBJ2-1	CAHSPFDSDNEQFF	TGTGCCCATAGTCCGTTCGACTCAGACAATGAGCAGTTCTTC
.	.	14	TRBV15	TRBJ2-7	CATSRDSGYYEQYF	TGTGCCACCAGCAGGGACTCCGGCTACTACGAGCAGTACTTC
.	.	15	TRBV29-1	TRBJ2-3	CSVDRSGPSPDTQYF	TGCAGCGTTGACCGATCGGGACCCAGCCCAGATACGCAGTATTTT
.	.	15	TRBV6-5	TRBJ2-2	CASSYSGQNTGELFF	TGTGCCAGCAGTTACTCGGGACAGAACACCGGGGAGCTGTTTTTT
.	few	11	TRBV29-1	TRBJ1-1	CSVIWQYGAFF	TGCAGCGTTATTTGGCAGTATGGAGCTTTCTTT
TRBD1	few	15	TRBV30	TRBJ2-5	CAWRTITGVGETQYF	TGTGCCTGGAGGACAATAACAGGGGTCGGAGAGACCCAGTACTTC